The 21 T cell receptor beta chains given below trace back to one sample, sequenced in a study of radiotherapy plus CTLA-4 blockade in lung cancer. The assay was immunoSEQ multiplex PCR, and TCRdb's table has in-frame clones only and misses some. The sample yields more than 90,000 clones, more than 65% seen once. Material: peripheral blood, obtained from a patient treated with radiotherapy plus ipilimumab. Receptors originate from a human donor with non-small cell lung cancer who had a partial response to radiotherapy plus ipilimumab.

In this sample, this clone turned up once. The CDR3 DNA reads as TGTGCCAGCAGCTTGCTACGAGGATCTGGAAACACCATATATTTT. Translating it yields CASSLLRGSGNTIYF. The chain couples TRBV11-2 to TRBJ1-3; no clear D. Trimming left V 3 bases short and J 1 base short, with 10 bases between. Per the germline V gene, CDR1 is SGHAT and CDR2 is FQNNGV. The CDR3 runs to 15 residues. Together with reference TRBV11-2 and TRBJ1-3, the CDR3 gives the full variable domain: EAGVAQSPRYKIIEKRQSVAFWCNPISGHATLYWYQQILGQGPKLLIQFQNNGVVDDSQLPKDRFSAERLKGVDSTLKIQPAKLEDSAVYLCASSLLRGSGNTIYFGEGSWLTVV.

The chain carries TRBV4-2 and TRBJ2-7; D may be TRBD2 (5 bases). Trimming took off 0 bases at V and 6 bases at J, with 18 bases between the two ends. This CDR3 has 16 residues. CDR1 and CDR2 (germline): LGHNA, YNFKEQ. The CDR3 DNA sequence: TGTGCCAGCAGCCAAGATTACAGCGGCCGAGTTTCCGAGCAGTACTTC. Residues: CASSQDYSGRVSEQYF.

The chain recombines TRBV28 with TRBJ2-1; TRBD1 agrees at 8 bases. Germline V gene sequence: CDR1 MDHEN, CDR2 SYDVKM. The trim removed 4 bases at V and 1 base at J, leaving 9 bases unmatched. The CDR3 is 17 amino acids. The CDR3 DNA reads as TGTGCCAGCAGTTCTCAGGACAGGGTTTTGTCCTACAATGAGCAGTTCTTC. It encodes CASSSQDRVLSYNEQFF. Drawing the rest from reference TRBV28 and TRBJ2-1, the complete variable domain is DVKVTQSSRYLVKRTGEKVFLECVQDMDHENMFWYRQDPGLGLRLIYFSYDVKMKEKGDIPEGYSVSREKKERFSLILESASTNQTSMYLCASSSQDRVLSYNEQFFGPGTRLTVL.

This chain links TRBV6-1 with TRBJ1-5; D perhaps matches TRBD1 (5 bases). CDR1 is MNHNS, CDR2 SASEGT, per germline. V was pared by 4 bases and J by 6 bases, with 10 bases between. This CDR3 contains 13 residues. This CDR3 is CASSGGGTQPQHF. CDR3 DNA: TGTGCCAGCAGTGGGGGGGGGACTCAGCCCCAGCATTTT.

The chain has TRBV6-4 and TRBJ1-1; D may be TRBD1 (5 bases). In germline, CDR1 is MRHNA, CDR2 SNTAGT. This CDR3 is built from 13 residues. Trimming removed 4 bases at V and 5 bases at J, with 11 bases between. The CDR3 spells CASSALEGTEAFF. CDR3 DNA sequence: TGTGCCAGCAGTGCGTTGGAGGGGACTGAAGCTTTCTTT.

The chain employs TRBV4-1 and TRBJ1-2; no definite D call. Germline assignment: CDR1 MGHRA and CDR2 YSYEKL. The CDR3 totals 17 residues. V was clipped by 0 bases and J by 0 bases, with 14 bases between them. The CDR3 loop is CASSQDSGGGSNYGYTF. The CDR3 region has the DNA TGCGCCAGCAGCCAAGATAGTGGCGGCGGATCTAACTATGGCTACACCTTC.

V gene TRBV2 combines with J gene TRBJ2-1; TRBD2 might be the D (5 bases). The CDR3 length is 15 residues. Trimming shortened V by 0 bases and J by 4 bases, and 10 bases separated the two germline ends. Germline values: CDR1 SNHLY, CDR2 FYNNEI. The CDR3 nucleotides are TGTGCCAGCAGTGAAGCGGGAGTTCTTTACAATGAGCAGTTCTTC. It translates to CASSEAGVLYNEQFF.

The gene calls are TRBV10-3 and TRBJ2-7, with TRBD2 matching over 7 bases. V dropped 0 bases and J dropped 5; count of bases not matched to a gene: 7. CDR3 length equals 15 residues. In germline, CDR1 is ENHRY, CDR2 SYGVKD. The CDR3 nucleotides are TGTGCCATCAGTGAGTCGGGTGCGGGAGTGCACGAGCAGTACTTC. Protein sequence: CAISESGAGVHEQYF.

In regard to this clone: The junction shows a germline mismatch at one end, possibly a read error. The gene calls are TRBV7-7 and TRBJ2-1, with TRBD2 matching over 10 bases. The germline CDR1 and CDR2 sequences are SSHAT and FNYEAQ (reference sequence). This CDR3 comprises 17 residues. CDR3 region: CASSLGAGGPAYNEQFF. CDR3 sequence (DNA): TGTGCTAGCAGCTTAGGAGCGGGAGGGCCGGCCTACAATGAGCAGTTCTTC. Together with reference TRBV7-7 and TRBJ2-1, the CDR3 gives the full variable domain: GAGVSQSPRYKVTKRGQDVTLRCDPISSHATLYWYQQALGQGPEFLTYFNYEAQPDKSGLPSDRFSAERPEGSISTLTIQRTEQRDSAMYRCASSLGAGGPAYNEQFFGPGTRLTVL.

In its sample, this clone was seen once. V is TRBV30 and J is TRBJ2-7; 7 bases match TRBD1. Germline V gene sequence: CDR1 GTSNPN, CDR2 SVGIG (reference sequence). The CDR3 loop spans 13 amino acids. Losses at the gene ends were 5 bases for V and 0 bases for J; bases not matched to a gene: 4. The CDR3 DNA sequence: TGTGCCTGGGACAGGGTAAACTCCTACGAGCAGTACTTC. It yields the protein CAWDRVNSYEQYF.

There are a few counts of this clone. As DNA, the CDR3 is TGTGCCAGCAGACGGGAGGGTAACTATGGCTACACCTTC. Translated: CASRREGNYGYTF. The chain combines TRBV6-1 with TRBJ1-2, with D unresolved. The CDR3 length is 13 residues. Germline CDR1 and CDR2: MNHNS and SASEGT. The ends were cut back, 6 bases at V and 1 base at J, with 9 bases in the middle.

This sequence joins TRBV30 and TRBJ2-7, with a weak D call TRBD2 (5 bases). Germline values: CDR1 GTSNPN, CDR2 SVGIG (reference sequence). The V gene lost 0 bases and the J gene lost 2 bases, with 14 bases spanning the gap. The length of the CDR3 is 15 residues. Written as DNA, the CDR3 is TGTGCCTGGAGTGTAAGGTTGGCGGGTACCTACGAGCAGTACTTC. Translation gives CAWSVRLAGTYEQYF. The whole variable domain, remainder taken from reference TRBV30 and TRBJ2-7, is SQTIHQWPATLVQPVGSPLSLECTVEGTSNPNLYWYRQAAGRGLQLLFYSVGIGQISSEVPQNLSASRPQDRQFILSSKKLLLSDSGFYLCAWSVRLAGTYEQYFGPGTRLTVT.

The chain couples TRBV5-1 to TRBJ1-1; no clear D. CDR1 and CDR2 (germline): SGHRS, YFSETQ. The CDR3 contains 14 residues. Deletions cut 3 bases from V and 1 base from J, with 10 bases between. The CDR3 loop is CASSSLDGNTEAFF. DNA for the CDR3: TGCGCCAGCAGCTCCCTAGACGGGAACACTGAAGCTTTCTTT.

The chain has TRBV5-1 and TRBJ2-2, with 9 bases matching TRBD1. Losses at the gene ends were 5 bases for V and 5 bases for J; bases not matched to a gene: 7. The CDR3 covers 15 residues. CDR1 and CDR2 from the germline V gene are SGHRS and YFSETQ. As DNA, the CDR3 is TGCGCCAGCAGAACAACAGGGGGCGGGACCGGGGAGCTGTTTTTT. It specifies CASRTTGGGTGELFF.

This clone was seen once. The chain has TRBV5-1 and TRBJ2-5, with 7 bases matching TRBD1. The junction had 7 bases not matched to a gene; V was cut back by 3 bases and J by 2 bases. CDR1 is SGHRS, CDR2 YFSETQ, per germline. This CDR3 comprises 15 residues. CDR3 residues: CASSYSGQTQETQYF. CDR3 bases: TGCGCCAGCAGCTATTCGGGACAGACGCAAGAGACCCAGTACTTC.

The chain combines TRBV19 with TRBJ2-1, with D perhaps matching TRBD2 (5 bases). The CDR3 runs to 11 residues. CDR1 LNHDA and CDR2 SQIVND come from the germline V gene (reference sequence). V was clipped by 8 bases and J by 12 bases, with 14 bases between them. The DNA of the CDR3 is TGTGCCAGTGGCTTAAGCGGCTTGCAGTTCTTC. Residues: CASGLSGLQFF.

The rearrangement links TRBV7-2 to TRBJ1-1; 7 bases agree with TRBD1. Unmatched junction bases numbered 10, after V lost 2 bases and J lost 1 base. CDR1 and CDR2 (germline): SGHTA, FQGNSA. The CDR3 has 17 amino acids. The CDR3 spells CASSLRRGRPGNTEAFF. The DNA for the CDR3 is TGTGCCAGCAGCTTACGTAGGGGGCGGCCGGGGAACACTGAAGCTTTCTTT.

The gene calls are TRBV7-6 and TRBJ2-1; 12 bases line up with TRBD2. The CDR3 is made up of 16 amino acids. The junction had 4 bases not matched to a gene; V was cut back by 5 bases and J by 2 bases. CDR1 is SGHVS and CDR2 is FNYEAQ in the germline V gene. The CDR3 DNA sequence: TGTGCCAGCAGCACACGGACTAGCGGGACCTACAATGAGCAGTTCTTC. It yields the protein CASSTRTSGTYNEQFF.

The V and J genes are TRBV7-2 and TRBJ1-4; the D gene is possibly TRBD1 (5 bases). The CDR3 runs to 15 residues. In germline, CDR1 is SGHTA, CDR2 FQGNSA. Trimming removed 1 base from V and 10 bases from J, with 16 bases in between. The CDR3 reads CASSLVYSSGGKLFF. Written as DNA, the CDR3 is TGTGCCAGCAGCTTAGTTTATAGTTCCGGGGGAAAACTGTTTTTT.

This clone has only one observation. The V call is TRBV6-1, the J call TRBJ2-1; weak D call: TRBD2 (5 bases). This CDR3 is built from 15 residues. CDR1 is MNHNS, CDR2 SASEGT, per germline. V was pared by 7 bases and J by 1 base, with 14 bases between. CDR3 protein: CASTEGRGSYNEQFF. The CDR3 bases are TGTGCCAGCACCGAAGGGCGCGGGTCCTACAATGAGCAGTTCTTC.

This sequence joins TRBV6-1 and TRBJ2-1; 7 nucleotides align to TRBD1. The CDR3 totals 13 residues. Germline CDR1 and CDR2: MNHNS and SASEGT. V was pared by 7 bases and J by 3 bases, with 3 bases of the junction left unmatched. Here the CDR3 DNA reads TGTGCCAGCATAGGGGGCCTCTACAATGAGCAGTTCTTC. This encodes CASIGGLYNEQFF.